The rows below give T cell receptor beta chains drawn from one sample of a study of blood T cell repertoires in COVID-19. Method: immunoSEQ multiplex PCR; TCRdb's copy keeps in-frame clones and lacks some. This sample has about 96,000 clones, with roughly 83% found just once. The sample taken for sequencing was peripheral blood. These receptor sequences come from a woman aged 60-75 years with acute or convalescent COVID-19. The CDR3 runs from the conserved cysteine through the conserved F or W. A D gene is named only where the DNA matches it firmly. Size tells how often a clone was seen (once, few, many) or the class of an expanded clone, and some rows leave it out.

j_gene,abundance,d_gene,v_gene,CDR3aa,CDR3nt
TRBJ2-7,-,-,TRBV3-1/TRBV3-2,CASSQYSSYEQYF,TGTGCCAGCAGCCAATACAGTTCCTACGAGCAGTACTTC
TRBJ2-3,-,TRBD1,TRBV2,CASRSRGLPDTQYF,TGTGCCAGCAGATCCAGGGGGCTACCAGATACGCAGTATTTT
TRBJ2-6,few,-,TRBV14,CASSPPRRRSGANVLTF,TGTGCCAGCAGCCCCCCCCGGCGGCGCTCTGGGGCCAACGTCCTGACTTTC
TRBJ1-1,-,TRBD1,TRBV6-5,CASSGQGAAEAFF,TGTGCCAGCAGCGGACAGGGGGCCGCTGAAGCTTTCTTT
TRBJ2-7,-,TRBD2,TRBV27,CASSLLAGGLPYEQYF,TGTGCCAGCAGTTTACTAGCGGGGGGGCTCCCCTACGAGCAGTACTTC
TRBJ2-2,many,-,TRBV7-2,CASSSDRPLTNTGELFF,TGTGCCAGCAGCTCGGACAGACCCCTTACGAACACCGGGGAGCTGTTTTTT
TRBJ1-1,-,-,TRBV6-1,CASSDLRAANEAFF,TGTGCCAGCAGTGACCTGCGGGCAGCGAATGAAGCTTTCTTT
TRBJ2-7,-,TRBD1,TRBV29-1,CSVEGTGGYEQYF,TGCAGCGTTGAAGGGACAGGGGGCTACGAGCAGTACTTC
TRBJ1-6,-,-,TRBV7-8,CASSLGQGGSPLHF,TGTGCCAGCAGCTTAGGGCAGGGCGGTTCACCCCTCCACTTT
TRBJ2-7,-,-,TRBV21-1,CASSKVVRSSYEQYF,TGTGCCAGCAGCAAAGTTGTCAGGTCCTCCTACGAGCAGTACTTC
TRBJ1-3,-,-,TRBV4-2,CASSQEGRVGNTIYF,TGTGCCAGCAGCCAAGAAGGCAGGGTTGGAAACACCATATATTTT
TRBJ2-1,few,-,TRBV19,CASSTYTGNNEQFF,TGTGCCAGTAGTACCTACACAGGGAACAATGAGCAGTTCTTC
TRBJ1-4,-,TRBD1,TRBV10-3,CATQDRADEKLFF,TGTGCCACCCAAGACAGGGCGGACGAAAAACTGTTTTTT
TRBJ2-7,-,TRBD1,TRBV6-5,CASSGGQGVREQYF,TGTGCCAGCAGCGGGGGACAGGGAGTGCGCGAGCAGTACTTC
TRBJ1-4,-,TRBD1,TRBV9,CASSTGTGGGEKLFF,TGTGCCAGCAGCACCGGGACAGGAGGTGGGGAAAAACTGTTTTTT
TRBJ2-2,-,TRBD2,TRBV5-1,CASSRGLAGVNANTGELFF,TGCGCCAGCAGCCGGGGACTAGCGGGGGTCAACGCGAACACCGGGGAGCTGTTTTTT
TRBJ1-2,-,-,TRBV5-1,CASSLTSPGLEKGYTF,TGCGCCAGCAGCTTGACTTCGCCAGGGTTGGAGAAAGGCTACACCTTC
TRBJ1-1,-,-,TRBV5-1,CASYGQLGEAFF,TGCGCCAGCTACGGACAGTTAGGGGAAGCTTTCTTT
TRBJ1-5,-,-,TRBV28,CASSHDSFYQPQHF,TGTGCCAGCAGTCACGACAGTTTTTATCAGCCCCAGCATTTT
TRBJ1-4,-,TRBD1,TRBV6-2/TRBV6-3,CASSQDRGRPLAPTNEKLFF,TGTGCCAGCAGTCAGGACAGGGGACGACCCTTAGCTCCAACTAATGAAAAACTGTTTTTT
TRBJ2-3,-,-,TRBV7-5,CVRSSFRLAGGTDTQYF,TGTGTCAGAAGCTCCTTTCGACTAGCGGGGGGCACAGATACGCAGTATTTT
TRBJ2-7,-,-,TRBV27,CASGWDSSYEQYF,TGTGCCAGCGGATGGGACTCCTCCTACGAGCAGTACTTC
TRBJ1-1,once,TRBD1,TRBV5-4,CASSFDRENTEAFF,TGTGCCAGCAGCTTCGACAGGGAGAACACTGAAGCTTTCTTT
TRBJ2-2,-,TRBD2,TRBV10-2,CASSPTSGDTGELFF,TGCGCCAGCAGCCCGACTAGCGGGGACACCGGGGAGCTGTTTTTT
TRBJ2-5,-,-,TRBV28,CASSLQGSETQYF,TGTGCCAGCAGCCTACAGGGTTCAGAGACCCAGTACTTC
TRBJ1-6,-,-,TRBV30,CAWSREGGYNSPLHF,TGTGCCTGGAGTAGGGAGGGAGGCTATAATTCACCCCTCCACTTT
TRBJ1-6,-,TRBD1,TRBV10-3,CAISSGQGYSPLHF,TGTGCCATCAGCTCGGGACAGGGGTACTCACCCCTCCACTTT
TRBJ2-3,-,-,TRBV6-5,CASSYARGGADTQYF,TGTGCCAGCAGTTACGCTCGAGGGGGGGCAGATACGCAGTATTTT
TRBJ1-4,-,-,TRBV10-1,CASSVTLGEKLFF,TGCGCCAGCAGTGTCACCCTCGGGGAAAAACTGTTTTTT
TRBJ2-7,-,-,TRBV20-1,CSASFPGWGYEQYF,TGCAGTGCTAGTTTTCCGGGGTGGGGCTACGAGCAGTACTTC
TRBJ2-7,-,TRBD2,TRBV3-1/TRBV3-2,CASSQSGGPYEQYF,TGTGCCAGCAGCCAGAGCGGGGGACCCTACGAGCAGTACTTC
TRBJ1-2,-,-,TRBV30,CAWSARTTGSGYTF,TGTGCCTGGAGTGCCCGAACGACAGGTTCTGGCTACACCTTC
TRBJ1-6,-,-,TRBV27,CASKRQIDNSPLHF,TGTGCCAGCAAGCGACAGATTGATAATTCACCCCTCCACTTT
TRBJ2-7,-,TRBD1,TRBV2,CASSEYRDRGYEQYF,TGTGCCAGCAGTGAATATCGGGACAGGGGCTACGAGCAGTACTTC
TRBJ2-7,-,-,TRBV7-9,CASSFTGYEQYF,TGTGCCAGCAGCTTCACAGGCTACGAGCAGTACTTC
TRBJ1-5,once,-,TRBV18,CASSPAIGGQPQHF,TGTGCCAGCTCACCCGCCATAGGCGGGCAGCCCCAGCATTTT
TRBJ2-5,-,-,TRBV11-2,CASSLGPGMVTQYF,TGTGCCAGCAGCTTAGGGCCAGGGATGGTGACCCAGTACTTC
TRBJ2-1,-,TRBD1,TRBV28,CASSRDRVVAMGQFF,TGTGCCAGCAGCCGGGACAGGGTAGTTGCAATGGGGCAGTTCTTC
TRBJ2-7,-,-,TRBV25-1,CASSESLYEQYF,TGTGCCAGCAGTGAATCCCTTTACGAGCAGTACTTC
TRBJ1-5,-,-,TRBV24-1,CATSDATGKVNQPQHF,TGTGCCACCAGTGATGCCACAGGGAAGGTCAATCAGCCCCAGCATTTT